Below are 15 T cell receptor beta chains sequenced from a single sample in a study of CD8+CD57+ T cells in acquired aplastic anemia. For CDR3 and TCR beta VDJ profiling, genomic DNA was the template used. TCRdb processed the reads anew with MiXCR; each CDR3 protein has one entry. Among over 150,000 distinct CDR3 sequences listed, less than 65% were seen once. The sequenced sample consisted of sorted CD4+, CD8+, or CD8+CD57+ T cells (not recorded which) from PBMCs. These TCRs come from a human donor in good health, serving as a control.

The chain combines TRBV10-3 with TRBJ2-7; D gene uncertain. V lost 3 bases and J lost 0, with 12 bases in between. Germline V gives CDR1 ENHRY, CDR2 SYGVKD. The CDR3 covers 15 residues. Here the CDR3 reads CAISDRTRSSYEQYF. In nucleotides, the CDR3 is TGTGCCATCAGTGACCGAACAAGGAGCTCCTACGAGCAGTACTTC.

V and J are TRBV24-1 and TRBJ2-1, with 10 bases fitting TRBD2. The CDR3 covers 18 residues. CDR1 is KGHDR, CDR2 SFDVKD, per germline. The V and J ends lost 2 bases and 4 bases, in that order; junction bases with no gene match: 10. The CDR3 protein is CATSDSRTSGSPYNEQFF. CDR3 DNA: TGTGCCACCAGTGATTCCCGGACTAGCGGAAGCCCGTACAATGAGCAGTTCTTC.

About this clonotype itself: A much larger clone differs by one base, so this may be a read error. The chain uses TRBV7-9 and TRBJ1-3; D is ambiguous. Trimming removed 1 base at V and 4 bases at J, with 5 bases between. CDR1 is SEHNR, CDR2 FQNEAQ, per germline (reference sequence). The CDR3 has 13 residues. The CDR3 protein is CASSLEEGNTIYF. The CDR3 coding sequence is TGTGCCAGCAGCTTAGAAGAAGGAAACACCATATATTTT.

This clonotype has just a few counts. CDR3 residues: CASSQRGSEAFF. The CDR3 DNA sequence: TGTGCCAGCAGTCAGAGGGGCAGTGAAGCTTTCTTT. This chain joins TRBV9 and TRBJ1-1; D perhaps matches TRBD1 (5 bases). The germline V gene encodes CDR1 SGDLS and CDR2 YYNGEE. V was trimmed by 5 bases and J by 7 bases, leaving 12 bases between them. This CDR3 comprises 12 residues.

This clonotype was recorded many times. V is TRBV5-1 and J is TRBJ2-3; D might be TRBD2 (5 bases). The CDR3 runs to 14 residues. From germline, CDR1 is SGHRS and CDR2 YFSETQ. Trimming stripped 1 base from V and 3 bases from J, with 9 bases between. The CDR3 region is CASSLTSRTDTQYF. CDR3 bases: TGCGCCAGCAGCTTGACTAGTAGGACAGATACGCAGTATTTT.

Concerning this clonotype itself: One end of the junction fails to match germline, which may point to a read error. Written as DNA, the CDR3 is TGTGCCACCAGTGGGGCGGGGTCTATGAACACCGGGGAGCTGTCTTGG. It translates to CATSGAGSMNTGELSW. The J gene is TRBJ2-2, the V gene TRBV24-1, with TRBD2 as a possible D gene (6 bases). The CDR3 is 16 amino acids. Germline CDR1 and CDR2: KGHDR and SFDVKD.

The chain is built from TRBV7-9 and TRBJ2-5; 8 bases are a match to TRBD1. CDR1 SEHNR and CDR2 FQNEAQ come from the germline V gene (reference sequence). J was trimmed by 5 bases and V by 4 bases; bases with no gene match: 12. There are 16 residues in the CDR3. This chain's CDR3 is CASSSSNRGRGETQYF. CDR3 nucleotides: TGTGCCAGCAGCTCCTCGAACAGGGGGAGAGGGGAGACCCAGTACTTC.

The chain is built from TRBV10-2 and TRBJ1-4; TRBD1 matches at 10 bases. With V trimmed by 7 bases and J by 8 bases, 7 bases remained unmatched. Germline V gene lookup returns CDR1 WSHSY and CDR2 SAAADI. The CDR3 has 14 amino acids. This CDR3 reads CASNAGTGVEKLFF. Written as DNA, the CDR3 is TGCGCCAGCAACGCCGGGACAGGGGTCGAAAAACTGTTTTTT.

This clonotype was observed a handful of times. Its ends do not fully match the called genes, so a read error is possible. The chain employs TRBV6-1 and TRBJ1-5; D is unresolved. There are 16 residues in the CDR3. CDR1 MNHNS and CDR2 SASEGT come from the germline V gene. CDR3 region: CASSERPASYNEPQHF. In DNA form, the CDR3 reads TGTGCCAGCAGTGAACGTCCAGCCTCCTACAATGAGCCCCAGCATTTT.

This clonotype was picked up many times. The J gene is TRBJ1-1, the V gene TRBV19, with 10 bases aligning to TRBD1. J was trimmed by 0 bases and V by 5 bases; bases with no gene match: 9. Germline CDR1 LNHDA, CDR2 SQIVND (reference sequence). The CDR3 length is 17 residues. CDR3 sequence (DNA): TGTGCCAGTAGTCCCCGGGACAGGGGTAGCATGAACACTGAAGCTTTCTTT. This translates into CASSPRDRGSMNTEAFF.

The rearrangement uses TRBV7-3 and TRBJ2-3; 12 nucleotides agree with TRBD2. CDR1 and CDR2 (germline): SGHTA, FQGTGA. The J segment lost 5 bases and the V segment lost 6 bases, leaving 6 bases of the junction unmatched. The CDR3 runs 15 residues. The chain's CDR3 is CASRPSGGAEDTQYF. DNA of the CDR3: TGTGCCAGCAGGCCTAGCGGGGGGGCGGAAGATACGCAGTATTTT.

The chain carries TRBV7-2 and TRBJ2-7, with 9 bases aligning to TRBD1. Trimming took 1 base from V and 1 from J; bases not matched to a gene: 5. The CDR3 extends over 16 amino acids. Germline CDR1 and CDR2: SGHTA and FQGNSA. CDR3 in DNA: TGTGCCAGCAGCTTAGTATCCGGACAGGGGTCCTACGAGCAGTACTTC. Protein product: CASSLVSGQGSYEQYF.

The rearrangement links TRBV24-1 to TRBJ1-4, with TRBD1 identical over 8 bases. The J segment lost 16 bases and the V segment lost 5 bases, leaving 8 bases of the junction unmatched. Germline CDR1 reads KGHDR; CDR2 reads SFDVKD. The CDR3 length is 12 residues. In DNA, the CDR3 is TGTGCCACCAGTGGATCAGGACAGGGTCGGTTTTTT. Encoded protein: CATSGSGQGRFF.

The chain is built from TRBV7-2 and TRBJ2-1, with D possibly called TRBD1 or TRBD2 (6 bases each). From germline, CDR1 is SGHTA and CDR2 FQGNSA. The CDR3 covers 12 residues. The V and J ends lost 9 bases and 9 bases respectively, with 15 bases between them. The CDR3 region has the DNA TGTGCCAGACCCCCCCGGGGGCTTGAGCAGTTCTTC. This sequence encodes CARPPRGLEQFF.

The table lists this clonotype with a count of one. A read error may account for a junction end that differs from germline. The CDR3 loop reads CASTSGQGYTGEPFF. Written as DNA, the CDR3 is TGTGCCAGCACGTCGGGACAGGGATACACCGGGGAGCCGTTTTTT. V gene TRBV2 combines with J gene TRBJ2-2; 9 bases match TRBD1. This CDR3 is 15 amino acids long. Per germline, CDR1 SNHLY and CDR2 FYNNEI.